This paragraph covers one TCR beta chain sequence. What it recognizes is unknown. A junction end diverges from the germline sequence, so it may reflect a read error. In the authors' methods: Clinicopathological groups supplied CDR3 differences that were used to build a distant-metastasis classifier for papillary thyroid cancer. TCRdb re-processed the PCR reads through MiXCR. The V and J calls and clone size are TCRdb's, not the authors'. The table has about 20,000 clones, roughly 23% seen once. CDR3 size: 13 residues. Germline V gene data show CDR1 as SGHVS and CDR2 as FQNEAQ. The data stem from a study of metastatic and nonmetastatic thyroid tumors. In the study overall: Comparative analysis of repertoires was undertaken across blood and tumor or nodule tissue obtained from malignant and benign thyroid patients. Study observations and caveats: As reported, TCR beta diversity in blood and tumor was significantly higher in malignant thyroid tumors than in benign nodules.

Until they underwent thyroid surgery, no patient had received any treatment. The chain has TRBV7-8 and TRBJ2-3; D ambiguous. This TCR came from a male donor with papillary thyroid cancer or a benign thyroid nodule (not recorded which). Some clones in this sample may be carry-over from other donors' samples. Sequences were obtained from blood. In DNA form, the CDR3 reads TGTGCCAGCAGCTTGCACAGCACAGATACGCAGGATTTT. The encoded protein is CASSLHSTDTQDF.